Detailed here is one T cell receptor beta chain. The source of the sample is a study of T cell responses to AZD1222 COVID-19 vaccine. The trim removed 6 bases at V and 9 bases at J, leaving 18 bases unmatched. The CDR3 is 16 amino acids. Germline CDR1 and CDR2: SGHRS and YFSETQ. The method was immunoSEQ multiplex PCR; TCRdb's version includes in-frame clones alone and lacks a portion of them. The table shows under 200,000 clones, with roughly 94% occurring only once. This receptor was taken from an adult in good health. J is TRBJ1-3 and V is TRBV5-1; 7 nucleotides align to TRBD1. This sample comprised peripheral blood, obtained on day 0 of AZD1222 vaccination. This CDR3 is CASTHGTAGRGATIYF. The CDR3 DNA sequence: TGCGCCAGCACCCACGGGACAGCCGGAAGAGGGGCCACCATATATTTT.